This TCR beta chain is from a study of T cell responses to AZD1222 COVID-19 vaccine. The study's findings and limits: Clonal diversity was possibly underestimated, and white British individuals and females predominated among donors. Baseline serology detected seropositivity in only six AZD1222 recipients.

As concerns this clone: The antigen is unknown.

Per the germline V gene, CDR1 is SGHDT and CDR2 is YYEEEE. This CDR3 comprises 15 residues. V lost 0 bases, J lost 6 bases, and 5 bases stayed unmatched. Produced via immunoSEQ multiplex PCR; TCRdb's table is partial and in-frame only. The sample has around 130,000 clones, more than 80% seen once; the top ten hold 4.2%. The receptor was derived from an adult who received the MenACWY meningococcal vaccine as a control. The specimen was peripheral blood, collected 28 days after the second dose of the MenACWY control vaccine. The chain uses TRBV5-6 and TRBJ2-2; TRBD1 agrees at 7 bases. This chain's CDR3 is CASSLGRGIPGELFF. CDR3 DNA sequence: TGTGCCAGCAGCTTGGGCAGGGGGATACCCGGGGAGCTGTTTTTT.